The present entry profiles one T cell receptor beta chain with its context. These data are taken from a study of blood T cell repertoires in COVID-19. For the study at large: Some COVID-19 samples were acute and others convalescent; all came from the United States, Italy and Spain. Nucleic acid was either cDNA or gDNA, and it came from T cells, B-cell-depleted T cells, or PBMCs.

Authors' data handling: Amplified reference gene primers provided the basis for estimating nucleated cell counts. Clones were sequenced by immunoSEQ multiplex PCR, and TCRdb holds only the in-frame ones, with some missing. The V and J calls and clone size are taken from that table; D and trimming were inferred from the DNA. The sample carries roughly 230,000 clones, 88% recorded once. CDR1 is SGDLS, CDR2 YYNGEE, per germline. The CDR3 is 15 amino acids. Trimming cost V 1 base and J 2 bases; bases outside gene matches: 5. The source of this sequence is a human donor in a cohort sampled during active COVID-19. The J gene is TRBJ2-7, the V gene TRBV9, with TRBD2 matching over 8 bases. The specimen was peripheral blood. The CDR3 DNA reads TGTGCCAGCAGCGTATTGGCGGGAGGAACCTACGAGCAGTACTTC. Its protein product is CASSVLAGGTYEQYF.